A single sample is the source of the 21 T cell receptor beta chains below, sequenced in a study of blood T cell repertoires in COVID-19. Only in-frame clones appear in the TCRdb table, and some are missing; sequencing was by immunoSEQ multiplex PCR. The data show about 170,000 clones, approximately 89% seen once. The sequenced sample was peripheral blood. These receptors all come from a man between 65 and 85 years old with acute or convalescent COVID-19.

The chain employs TRBV5-1 and TRBJ2-3, with 8 positions matching TRBD2. V lost 4 bases and J lost 3; bases outside the gene matches: 4. CDR1 and CDR2 from the germline V gene are SGHRS and YFSETQ. The CDR3 has 14 amino acids. CDR3 sequence: CASSPGLATDTQYF. The CDR3 nucleotides read TGCGCCAGCAGCCCCGGACTAGCTACAGATACGCAGTATTTT.

The rearrangement links TRBV19 to TRBJ1-5, with 10 bases fitting TRBD1. Germline values: CDR1 LNHDA, CDR2 SQIVND (reference sequence). After removal of 6 bases from V and 4 bases from J, the junction contained 3 bases not matched to a gene. The CDR3 contains 14 residues. CDR3 DNA sequence: TGTGCCAGTAGCGACAGGGGGCGGAATCAGCCCCAGCATTTT. This codes for CASSDRGRNQPQHF. Looking up the rest from reference TRBV19 and TRBJ1-5 gives the full variable domain: DGGITQSPKYLFRKEGQNVTLSCEQNLNHDAMYWYRQDPGQGLRLIYYSQIVNDFQKGDIAEGYSVSREKKESFPLTVTSAQKNPTAFYLCASSDRGRNQPQHFGDGTRLSIL.

This chain connects TRBV5-6 to TRBJ2-4, with 7 bases fitting TRBD1. Looked up from germline, CDR1 is SGHDT and CDR2 is YYEEEE. The trim removed 0 bases at V and 8 bases at J, leaving 14 bases unmatched. This CDR3 spans 17 amino acids. This chain's CDR3 is CASSLAPGTEFTDIQYF. The DNA of the CDR3 is TGTGCCAGCAGCTTGGCCCCCGGGACAGAGTTCACCGACATTCAGTACTTC.

The chain recombines TRBV10-1 with TRBJ1-5, with D tentatively TRBD1 (6 bases). The CDR3 consists of 12 residues. Trimming cost V 5 bases and J 9 bases, with 11 bases left between them. Germline CDR1 reads WNHNN; CDR2 reads SYGVQD (reference sequence). CDR3 in amino acids: CASSSSTGPQHF. The CDR3 DNA follows: TGCGCCAGCAGTTCCTCGACAGGGCCCCAGCATTTT.

The chain is built from TRBV28 and TRBJ1-1, with 7 positions matching TRBD1. There are 15 residues in the CDR3. Per germline, CDR1 MDHEN and CDR2 SYDVKM. Trimming at V came to 5 bases and at J to 4 bases, leaving 10 bases not matched to a gene. For the CDR3, the DNA is TGTGCCAGCAGTCTGGGGGGACAGTGGTCCACTGAAGCTTTCTTT. Amino acid sequence: CASSLGGQWSTEAFF.

The chain joins TRBV5-8 to TRBJ2-5; the D gene is possibly TRBD2 (5 bases). The CDR3 is made up of 12 amino acids. Trimming cost V 0 bases and J 8 bases, with 8 bases left between them. Germline loops: CDR1 SGHTS, CDR2 YDEGEE. CDR3: CASSLVPGTQYF. As DNA, the CDR3 is TGTGCCAGCAGCTTGGTTCCGGGAACCCAGTACTTC.

This clone appeared once. The V call is TRBV28, the J call TRBJ1-2; TRBD1 matches 12 bases. J was trimmed by 7 bases and V by 5 bases; bases with no gene match: 11. CDR3 length equals 16 residues. Germline CDR1 reads MDHEN; CDR2 reads SYDVKM. This CDR3 is CASSGIRDRGLSGYTF. The CDR3 nucleotides are TGTGCCAGCAGTGGGATTAGGGACAGGGGGCTGTCTGGCTACACCTTC.

The CDR3 DNA follows: TGCGCCAGCAGCGTGAGGGGACAGGGCGGAGAAAAACTGTTTTTT. This encodes CASSVRGQGGEKLFF. This chain uses TRBV5-1 with TRBJ1-4, with 9 bases matching TRBD1. J lost 8 bases, V lost 4 bases, and 9 bases had no gene match. CDR1 is SGHRS and CDR2 is YFSETQ in the germline V gene. This CDR3 spans 15 amino acids.

The CDR3 bases are TGTGCCAGCAGTTTATTTTCCAGGGTGGGGCTCTCCCCCCTCCACTTT. Translating gives CASSLFSRVGLSPLHF. V is TRBV27 and J is TRBJ1-6, with D perhaps matching TRBD1 (5 bases). V lost 1 base, J lost 13 bases, and 20 bases lay in between. From germline, CDR1 is MNHEY and CDR2 SMNVEV (reference sequence). The CDR3 has 16 amino acids.

The chain has TRBV6-2 or TRBV6-3 and TRBJ2-7, with 10 bases fitting TRBD1. The trim removed 2 bases at V and 2 bases at J, leaving 6 bases unmatched. The CDR3 has 16 residues. The germline V gene has CDR1 MNHEY and CDR2 SVGEGT. The CDR3 sequence is CASSYGDRGPPYEQYF. The CDR3 bases are TGTGCCAGCAGTTACGGGGACAGGGGCCCCCCCTACGAGCAGTACTTC.

The CDR3 DNA sequence: TGTGCCAGGGGGGCAGGGTCTGCTAACTATGGCTACACCTTC. It translates to CARGAGSANYGYTF. V and J are TRBV2 and TRBJ1-2; possible D gene TRBD1, 6 bases. Trimming removed 9 bases from V and 0 bases from J, with 14 bases in between. The CDR3 spans 14 residues. In germline, CDR1 is SNHLY, CDR2 FYNNEI.

The V call is TRBV6-5, the J call TRBJ2-2; 8 bases match TRBD1. There are 15 residues in the CDR3. V was pared by 6 bases and J by 2 bases, with 5 bases of the junction left unmatched. Germline assignment: CDR1 MNHEY and CDR2 SVGAGI. Here the CDR3 DNA reads TGTGCCAGCAGGGCGCAGGGGGCAAACACCGGGGAGCTGTTTTTT. As protein: CASRAQGANTGELFF.

This CDR3 is CASSYAQADLPQHF. CDR3 coding DNA: TGTGCCAGCAGTTACGCCCAGGCCGACCTGCCCCAGCATTTT. The chain has TRBV6-2 or TRBV6-3 and TRBJ1-5; no definite D call. There are 14 residues in the CDR3. Trimming stripped 2 bases from V and 9 bases from J, with 14 bases between. Germline CDR1 reads MNHEY; CDR2 reads SVGEGT.

V and J are TRBV5-6 and TRBJ1-6; D unresolved. CDR1 is SGHDT and CDR2 is YYEEEE in the germline V gene. There are 15 residues in the CDR3. V was cut by 4 bases and J by 3 bases, with 11 bases left in between. CDR3 in DNA: TGTGCCAGCAGCAGCTCCGGGGTCTATAATTCACCCCTCCACTTT. It is translated as CASSSSGVYNSPLHF.

This chain links TRBV5-6 with TRBJ1-2, with TRBD1 matching 8 bases. This CDR3 is built from 14 residues. V shed 4 bases, J shed 2 bases, and the junction held 4 bases outside the gene matches. CDR1 and CDR2 (germline): SGHDT, YYEEEE. The CDR3 protein is CASSPGTGNYGYTF. The CDR3 coding sequence is TGTGCCAGCAGCCCAGGGACAGGAAACTATGGCTACACCTTC.

The chain couples TRBV4-3 to TRBJ2-3; tentative D call: TRBD2 (6 bases). The CDR3 length is 13 residues. Germline CDR1 is LGHNA and CDR2 is YSLEER. Trimming shortened V by 2 bases and J by 6 bases, and 9 bases separated the two germline ends. This CDR3 is CASSQSLADTQYF. For the CDR3, the DNA is TGCGCCAGCAGCCAATCGCTAGCGGATACGCAGTATTTT.

This sequence joins TRBV19 and TRBJ2-7; D gene ambiguous. This CDR3 is 11 amino acids long. Germline V gene sequence: CDR1 LNHDA, CDR2 SQIVND (reference sequence). V was trimmed by 5 bases and J by 12 bases, leaving 14 bases between them. CDR3: CASSLGQQVYF. CDR3 bases: TGTGCCAGTAGTCTTGGCCAGCAGGTGTACTTC.

The chain recombines TRBV11-2 with TRBJ1-4; D possibly corresponds to TRBD1 (6 bases). Germline V gene lookup returns CDR1 SGHAT and CDR2 FQNNGV. With 5 bases removed from V and 5 bases from J, the gap between germline ends came to 9 bases. This CDR3 is built from 13 residues. CDR3 sequence reads: CASSRDTNEKLFF. CDR3 bases: TGTGCCAGCAGCCGGGACACAAATGAAAAACTGTTTTTT.

The genes are TRBV9 and TRBJ1-5, with D maybe TRBD1 (6 bases). With 3 bases removed from V and 6 bases from J, the gap between germline ends came to 25 bases. Germline V lookup: CDR1 SGDLS, CDR2 YYNGEE. This CDR3 is built from 18 residues. The CDR3 nucleotides are TGTGCCAGCAGCGAGGCCCCGGGGGGCAACGATGGTGGTCAGCCCCAGCATTTT. Protein: CASSEAPGGNDGGQPQHF.

The chain has TRBV6-4 and TRBJ2-3, with TRBD2 as a possible D gene (5 bases). V dropped 6 bases and J dropped 11 bases, with 15 bases sitting between them. CDR1 and CDR2 from the germline V gene are MRHNA and SNTAGT. This CDR3 spans 12 amino acids. The CDR3 spells CASRDSSYRQYF. The CDR3 DNA reads as TGTGCCAGCAGAGATTCTAGCTATAGGCAGTATTTT.

The chain carries TRBV2 and TRBJ1-1; no firm D call. Per germline, CDR1 SNHLY and CDR2 FYNNEI. V lost 4 bases and J 0 bases, leaving 6 bases between the germline ends. The CDR3 is 13 residues long. CDR3 sequence reads: CASSGSVNTEAFF. CDR3 coding DNA: TGTGCCAGCAGTGGGAGCGTGAACACTGAAGCTTTCTTT.